The sequence of this T cell receptor beta chain was determined in a study of T-cell memory formation after mild COVID-19 listed by TCRdb under 2021. General notes on the study: TCR sequence clusters from the two donors were largely donor specific. In a couple of donors, T-cell clones that expanded and contracted after mild COVID-19 were followed by sequencing TCRalpha and TCRbeta repertoires longitudinally. Two young, previously healthy adult volunteers, one female and one male, were included in the cohort.

This clonotype was found many times. It has no known antigen specificity. Base-call qualities are not available, and no considerably larger clone is one nucleotide away. For sequencing, an Illumina NovaSeq 6000 was employed. TCRalpha and TCRbeta cDNA libraries were built by 5'RACE with constant-segment primers, adding sample barcodes and unique molecular identifiers. RNA was extracted from every sample with Trizol reagent. Amplification of the libraries took two PCR steps, and the second step added a second sample barcode plus Illumina TruSeq adapters. The libraries were sequenced on an Illumina NovaSeq using 2 x 150 bp paired-end reads. On the authors' methods: With migec v1.2.7, reads were demultiplexed and then collapsed into UMI-guided consensus sequences. With mixcr v2.1.11, UMI consensuses were aligned to TRA and TRB V and J templates and assembled into clonotypes. A clonotype was counted as expanded or contracted only if both edgeR and NoisET called the change significant, with noise models trained on biological replicates. For edgeR calls, the cutoffs were a false discovery rate-adjusted p below 0.01 and a log2 fold-change threshold of 1. PCA with hierarchical clustering of max-normalized trajectories of the 1000 most abundant clonotypes was used as exploratory dynamics analysis. Separately sequenced CD4+ and CD8+ repertoires were used to assign a CD4 or CD8 phenotype to each responding clone. Using fastp at Q25 and MiXCR, TCRdb reprocessed the public reads and kept productive beta chains. Rows are combined by CDR3 protein, so each entry shows the most common genes and DNA. TCRdb, rather than the study authors, made the V and J calls. This sample comprises approximately 340,000 distinct CDR3 sequences, more than 15% of them detected only once. The ten largest clones capture 20% to 25% of the sample.

Ficoll-Paque density gradient centrifugation was used to isolate PBMCs. Unmatched junction bases come to 7, with V trimmed by 2 bases and J by 0 bases. From the germline V gene, CDR1 is SGHNT and CDR2 is YENEEA. Including the terminal cysteine and phenylalanine, the CDR3 comprises 16 residues. Only the CDR3 portion is preserved as DNA: 48 bases, with reading frame beginning at the first base. Summary of the overall study and its limitations: Some responding clones were detected in pre-infection memory, suggesting pre-existing cross-reactive memory T cells joined the SARS-CoV-2 response. The study covered only a couple of mild cases, and larger cohorts including severe cases with pre-infection samples were considered necessary. SARS-CoV-2 specificity was not confirmed for the second-wave clones peaking on day 37. Contracting CD4+ clones turned up mainly in the CM and EM memory subsets, whereas EMRA was where CD8+ clones were enriched. From day 15 to 85, contracting clones showed balanced CD4/CD8 phenotypes, whereas a second wave of clones that expanded from day 15 to 37 leaned towards CD4+.

Sequencing was carried out using PBMCs or a T cell subset sorted from them (not recorded which). The receptor comes from a man younger than 35 who had mild COVID-19 (a few samples of this study predate the infection). The sample titles of this study are shuffled in the database, so cell type and time point are left out; the donor was told from shared clones. The sequence is built from TRBV11-3 and TRBJ2-7; the central 7 bases match TRBD1. Here the CDR3 is given as CASSLRVGTDSYEQYF. The DNA sequence is TGTGCCAGCAGCTTACGAGTCGGGACAGACTCCTACGAGCAGTACTTC.